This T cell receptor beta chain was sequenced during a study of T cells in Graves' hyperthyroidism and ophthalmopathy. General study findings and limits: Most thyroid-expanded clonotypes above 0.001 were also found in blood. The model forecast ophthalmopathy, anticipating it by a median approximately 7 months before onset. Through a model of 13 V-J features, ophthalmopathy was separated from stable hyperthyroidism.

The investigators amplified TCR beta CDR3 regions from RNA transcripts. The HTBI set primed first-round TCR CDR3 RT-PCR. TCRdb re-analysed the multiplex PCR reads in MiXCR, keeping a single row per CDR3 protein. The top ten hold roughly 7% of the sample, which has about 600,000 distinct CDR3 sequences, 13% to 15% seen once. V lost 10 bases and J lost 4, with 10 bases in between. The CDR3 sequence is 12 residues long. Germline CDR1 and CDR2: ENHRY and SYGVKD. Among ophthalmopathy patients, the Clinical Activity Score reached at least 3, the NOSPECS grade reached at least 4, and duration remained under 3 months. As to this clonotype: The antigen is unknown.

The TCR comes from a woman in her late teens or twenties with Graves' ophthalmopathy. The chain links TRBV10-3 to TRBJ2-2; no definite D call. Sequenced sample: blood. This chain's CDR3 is CATPRLTGELFF. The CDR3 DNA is TGTGCCACCCCCCGCCTCACCGGGGAGCTGTTTTTT.